Each of the 14 T cell receptor beta chains below was sequenced from the same sample in a study of T cells in Graves' hyperthyroidism and ophthalmopathy. TCR beta CDR3 region amplification was performed from RNA transcripts. RT-PCR in the first round (using the HTBI primer set) targeted the TCR CDR3. TCRdb re-called the multiplex PCR reads through MiXCR, storing one row per CDR3 protein. The sample records about 320,000 distinct CDR3 sequences, about 15% being singletons. Sequenced material: blood. Receptors were obtained from a man aged 30 to 39 with Graves' hyperthyroidism.

This clonotype was seen more than once but under ten times. This chain joins TRBV20-1 and TRBJ2-1; 9 nucleotides match TRBD2. Per the germline V gene, CDR1 is DFQATT and CDR2 is SNEGSKA (reference sequence). The CDR3 extends over 15 amino acids. Trimming cost V 3 bases and J 4 bases; bases outside gene matches: 7. This CDR3 is CSARTASGIYNEQFF. CDR3 nucleotide sequence: TGCAGTGCTAGGACGGCTAGCGGGATTTACAATGAGCAGTTCTTC.

J is TRBJ2-1 and V is TRBV18, with 7 bases lining up with TRBD2. The CDR3 consists of 16 residues. Germline trimming cut 10 bases from V and 0 bases from J; bases unmatched to any gene: 12. CDR1 is KGHSH, CDR2 LQKENI, per germline. CDR3 sequence reads: CANSPTSANSYNEQFF. CDR3 coding DNA: TGTGCCAACTCTCCAACTAGCGCGAACTCCTACAATGAGCAGTTCTTC.

The table lists this clonotype with a few counts. The CDR3 sequence is CASSFSSGTTLQETQYF. CDR3 coding DNA: TGTGCCAGCAGCTTCTCATCCGGGACTACACTTCAAGAGACCCAGTACTTC. The chain links TRBV7-8 to TRBJ2-5; 7 bases match TRBD2. Looked up from germline, CDR1 is SGHVS and CDR2 is FQNEAQ. The length of the CDR3 is 17 residues. Germline trimming cut 3 bases from V and 2 bases from J; bases unmatched to any gene: 12.

The chain has TRBV10-3 and TRBJ2-1; TRBD2 matches 9 bases. The V gene's germline CDR1 is ENHRY and CDR2 SYGVKD. The CDR3 is made up of 16 amino acids. Losses at the gene ends were 4 bases for V and 4 bases for J; bases not matched to a gene: 8. CDR3 sequence (DNA): TGTGCCATCAGTGGGACGGGGCTAGCGGGGTACAATGAGCAGTTCTTC. This sequence encodes CAISGTGLAGYNEQFF.

The chain combines TRBV7-9 with TRBJ2-5; D is unresolved. Trimming took off 2 bases at V and 5 bases at J, with 12 bases between the two ends. The CDR3 consists of 14 residues. CDR1 is SEHNR and CDR2 is FQNEAQ in the germline V gene (reference sequence). As DNA, the CDR3 is TGTGCCAGCAGCTTAAGCGAAGTTGGCGAGACCCAGTACTTC. The encoded protein is CASSLSEVGETQYF.

Ten or more counts support this clonotype. Here the CDR3 reads CASRPDRASNQPQHF. DNA for the CDR3: TGTGCCAGCAGGCCCGACAGGGCAAGCAATCAGCCCCAGCATTTT. The chain combines TRBV2 with TRBJ1-5; TRBD1 matches at 7 bases. The CDR3 runs to 15 residues. The germline CDR1 and CDR2 sequences are SNHLY and FYNNEI. The J segment lost 1 base and the V segment lost 6 bases, leaving 6 bases of the junction unmatched.

The V and J genes are TRBV11-3 and TRBJ2-2, with a possible D match to TRBD2 (6 bases). Deletions cut 1 base from V and 6 bases from J, with 9 bases between. CDR3 length equals 14 residues. CDR1 and CDR2 from the germline V gene are SGHNT and YENEEA. The CDR3 here is CASSLAAGPGELFF. CDR3 in DNA: TGTGCCAGCAGCTTAGCAGCGGGCCCCGGGGAGCTGTTTTTT.

Of note for this clonotype: A read error may be the cause here, since a much bigger clone is one base away. The V call is TRBV15, the J call TRBJ2-3; D gene unclear. The germline CDR1 and CDR2 sequences are LNHNV and YYDKDF (reference sequence). The CDR3 extends over 15 amino acids. The CDR3 region has the DNA TGTACCACCAGCAGAGATCGGGCCACCCAGAATACGCAGTATTTT. As protein: CTTSRDRATQNTQYF.

This clonotype has only a few counts. The V gene is TRBV30, the J gene TRBJ1-6; D not certain. The length of the CDR3 is 16 residues. Between the trimmed V and J ends, which lost 5 bases and 7 bases, there was a span of 21 bases. In germline, CDR1 is GTSNPN, CDR2 SVGIG (reference sequence). CDR3 region: CAWATAVFRWNSPLHF. The DNA of the CDR3 is TGTGCCTGGGCGACGGCCGTTTTCCGATGGAATTCACCCCTCCACTTT.

The chain links TRBV20-1 to TRBJ2-1, with 12 bases fitting TRBD2. CDR1 and CDR2 (germline): DFQATT, SNEGSKA (reference sequence). The CDR3 is made up of 14 amino acids. Here the CDR3 reads CSESRTLAGGKQFF. CDR3 nucleotides: TGCAGCGAAAGCAGGACCCTAGCGGGAGGGAAGCAGTTCTTC.

As for this clonotype: Germline is not matched at one junction end, which may reflect a read error. The chain is built from TRBV7-2 and TRBJ2-7; 8 bases align to TRBD2. Per the germline V gene, CDR1 is SGHTA and CDR2 is FQGNSA. The CDR3 loop spans 16 amino acids. The CDR3 DNA reads as TGTGACAGCAGCTTAGCGCAGGTAGCGGGGAACTACGAGCAGTACTTC. Translation: CDSSLAQVAGNYEQYF.

This chain links TRBV6-1 with TRBJ2-7, with D perhaps TRBD1 (6 bases). Germline-derived CDR1 and CDR2 are MNHNS and SASEGT. The CDR3 contains 13 residues. V was cut by 8 bases and J by 5 bases, with 16 bases left in between. The CDR3 protein is CASSRRGRNEQYF. The CDR3 DNA sequence: TGTGCCAGCTCCCGTAGGGGGAGAAACGAGCAGTACTTC.

In its sample, this clonotype was seen many times. The chain employs TRBV5-5 and TRBJ1-1; possibly TRBD1 for D (5 bases). Germline assignment: CDR1 SGHKS and CDR2 YYEKEE (reference sequence). V dropped 4 bases and J dropped 3 bases, with 10 bases sitting between them. The length of the CDR3 is 13 residues. CDR3 in DNA: TGTGCCAGCAGCCCGGCGGGGGACACTGAAGCTTTCTTT. It codes for CASSPAGDTEAFF.

This clonotype was observed a few times. V and J are TRBV20-1 and TRBJ1-1; D ambiguous. V dropped 2 bases and J dropped 0 bases, with 16 bases sitting between them. The CDR3 consists of 16 residues. Germline values: CDR1 DFQATT, CDR2 SNEGSKA (reference sequence). CDR3 sequence reads: CSARSVGSFMNTEAFF. The DNA of the CDR3 is TGCAGTGCTAGATCGGTGGGGTCTTTCATGAACACTGAAGCTTTCTTT.